This TCR beta chain was sequenced in a study of blood T cell repertoires in COVID-19. Study-wide background: T cells, B-cell-depleted T cells, or PBMCs supplied cDNA or gDNA.

Cohort 3 recovered donors had two negative PCRs, clearance, or symptom resolution. Method: immunoSEQ multiplex PCR; TCRdb's copy keeps in-frame clones and lacks some. The repertoire holds about 310,000 clones, with approximately 86% as singletons. The length of the CDR3 is 15 residues. Per the germline V gene, CDR1 is MNHEY and CDR2 is SMNVEV (reference sequence). Germline trimming cut 0 bases from V and 2 bases from J; bases unmatched to any gene: 4. Sequencing used PBMCs or T cells enriched from blood (not recorded which). V and J are TRBV27 and TRBJ2-7, with TRBD2 matching 7 bases. The receptor was derived from a young woman who had recovered from COVID-19. The CDR3 region is CASSLSGGYPYEQYF. The CDR3 region has the DNA TGTGCCAGCAGTTTATCGGGGGGGTACCCCTACGAGCAGTACTTC.